This T cell receptor (beta chain) is from a study of T cell responses to AZD1222 COVID-19 vaccine. Germline V lookup: CDR1 WNHNN, CDR2 SYGVQD (reference sequence). Deletions cut 2 bases from V and 0 bases from J, with 11 bases between. This CDR3 comprises 15 residues. Study-wide results and caveats: Reportedly, close to half of spike-specific TCRs are directed against unmutated variant regions.

The sample holds a few counts of this clone. The antigen is not known. The data were produced by immunoSEQ multiplex PCR, yet TCRdb's version contains in-frame clones alone and is incomplete. The data contain 150,000 or so clones, around nine tenths of them singletons. The receptor was isolated from an adult in good health. Sequenced here: peripheral blood, sampled on day 0 of AZD1222 vaccination. The gene calls are TRBV10-1 and TRBJ2-7; D is unresolved. The CDR3 here is CASSEPPPASYEQYF. The CDR3 DNA reads as TGCGCCAGCAGTGAGCCCCCCCCAGCCTCCTACGAGCAGTACTTC.